This TCR beta chain was observed in a study of blood T cell repertoires in COVID-19. Study context: PBMCs, B-cell-depleted T cells, or T cells were the source of the cDNA or gDNA that made up the material.

In Seattle, patients joined the study during active infection and were tracked longitudinally. In the original analysis: From reference gene primer amplification, estimates of nucleated cell counts were derived. Here immunoSEQ multiplex PCR was the method, and the copy in TCRdb shows in-frame clones only, minus some. The V and J calls and the clone size are those of that table, but D and trimming were determined from the DNA. The table shows around 190,000 clones, with 79% occurring only once. Germline lookup yields CDR1 LNHDA and CDR2 SQIVND (reference sequence). V gave up 6 bases and J gave up 8 bases, with 17 bases separating them. This CDR3 is 14 amino acids long.

This TCR derives from a woman aged 40 to 50 with COVID-19, enrolled during active disease. V and J are TRBV19 and TRBJ2-1, with D maybe TRBD2 (7 bases). Material: peripheral blood. This chain's CDR3 is CASRSGGGADEQFF. The CDR3, as DNA: TGTGCCAGTAGATCGGGTGGGGGGGCCGATGAGCAGTTCTTC.